The 23 T cell receptor beta chains presented below share a single source sample, sequenced in a study of a mutant IDH1 vaccine in newly diagnosed glioma (dated by TCRdb to the early 2020s). These receptors have no known antigen. The meaning of the sample's time point label: week 23, last vaccination. Each vaccine dose, consisting of 300 ug of a 20-mer mutant IDH1 peptide in Montanide, was administered subcutaneously with topical imiquimod. To prepare the library, the immunoSEQ multiplex PCR assay was applied. What TCRdb holds here is the immuneACCESS table cut down to in-frame rearrangements. Part of the clones is not present; checked against another copy, under half of the missing clones reflect an unresolved V gene, and the others are unexplained. This sample is represented by tens of thousands of clones; approximately 85% of them were singletons. The ten largest clones take up 0.77% of the sample.

This specimen was PBMCs, taken from a glioma patient whose treatment included an IDH1 peptide vaccine. These receptors were obtained from a woman in her fifties or sixties with glioma.

The chain combines TRBV5-1 with TRBJ2-3, with D tentatively TRBD2 (6 bases). Germline loops: CDR1 SGHRS, CDR2 YFSETQ. Trimming cost V 0 bases and J 2 bases, with 7 bases left between them. The CDR3 contains 14 residues. CDR3 in amino acids: CASSLGRDTDTQYF. Written as DNA, the CDR3 is TGCGCCAGCAGCTTGGGGAGGGACACAGATACGCAGTATTTT.

This clone was seen a few times. The chain employs TRBV10-1 and TRBJ2-3; D remains unclear. Germline-derived CDR1 and CDR2 are WNHNN and SYGVQD (reference sequence). The CDR3 runs to 15 residues. V lost 1 base, J lost 2 bases, and 10 bases lay in between. CDR3 DNA: TGCGCCAGCAGTGAGTTTCGGGTTACCACAGATACGCAGTATTTT. It is translated as CASSEFRVTTDTQYF.

The gene calls are TRBV29-1 and TRBJ2-5; possible D gene TRBD2, 6 bases. The CDR3 consists of 13 residues. Germline lookup yields CDR1 SQVTM and CDR2 ANQGSEA. Trimming cost V 6 bases and J 5 bases, with 16 bases left between them. This chain's CDR3 is CSVDRDGGETQYF. The CDR3 DNA reads as TGCAGCGTGGACCGGGACGGAGGGGAGACCCAGTACTTC. The full variable domain, with the rest looked up from reference TRBV29-1 and TRBJ2-5, is SAVISQKPSRDICQRGTSLTIQCQVDSQVTMMFWYRQQPGQSLTLIATANQGSEATYESGFVIDKFPISRPNLTFSTLTVSNMSPEDSSIYLCSVDRDGGETQYFGPGTRLLVL.

The V call is TRBV7-2, the J call TRBJ2-1; 10 bases map to TRBD2. The CDR3 is 17 residues long. The V gene's germline CDR1 is SGHTA and CDR2 FQGNSA. Losses at the gene ends were 1 base for V and 6 bases for J; bases not matched to a gene: 9. The CDR3 DNA is TGTGCCAGCAGCTTAGGCGTCCTAGCGGGAGCCTCCAATGAGCAGTTCTTC. Its translation is CASSLGVLAGASNEQFF.

The chain recombines TRBV18 with TRBJ2-1, with a tentative D call TRBD1 (5 bases). The germline V gene has CDR1 KGHSH and CDR2 LQKENI. The CDR3 runs 15 residues. V lost 3 bases to trimming and J lost 0 bases, with 9 bases between them. The DNA for the CDR3 is TGTGCCAGCTCACCGGGGCGGAGCTCCTACAATGAGCAGTTCTTC. Translation: CASSPGRSSYNEQFF.

This chain connects TRBV5-1 to TRBJ2-5; 9 bases are a match to TRBD1. Trimming took 3 bases from V and 5 from J; bases not matched to a gene: 8. The CDR3 is made up of 15 amino acids. Germline CDR1 is SGHRS and CDR2 is YFSETQ. The CDR3 sequence is CASSYGTGRWETQYF. CDR3 DNA sequence: TGCGCCAGCAGCTACGGGACAGGGAGGTGGGAGACCCAGTACTTC.

The V and J genes are TRBV19 and TRBJ1-5, with 12 bases aligning to TRBD1. The CDR3 covers 15 residues. Germline values: CDR1 LNHDA, CDR2 SQIVND (reference sequence). V shed 7 bases and J 5 bases; nucleotides not matched to a gene: 6. Written as DNA, the CDR3 is TGTGCCAGTATCGCCGGGACAGGGGGCGATCAGCCCCAGCATTTT. As protein: CASIAGTGGDQPQHF.

The CDR3 loop reads CASSYSRLGAETQYF. The DNA of the CDR3 is TGTGCCAGCAGTTACTCGAGACTAGGTGCAGAGACCCAGTACTTC. This chain connects TRBV6-5 to TRBJ2-5, with a tentative D call TRBD2 (6 bases). The germline V gene has CDR1 MNHEY and CDR2 SVGAGI. This CDR3 region has 15 residues. Trimming stripped 0 bases from V and 4 bases from J, with 12 bases between.

The chain is built from TRBV7-9 and TRBJ2-1; 7 bases map to TRBD1. The V gene end was trimmed by 2 bases and the J gene end by 12 bases; junction bases not matched to a gene: 7. CDR3 length: 13 residues. The germline gives CDR1 SEHNR, CDR2 FQNEAQ (reference sequence). For the CDR3, the DNA is TGTGCCAGCAGCTTAACAGACAGGGCTTCGCAGTTCTTC. Translation: CASSLTDRASQFF.

The chain employs TRBV27 and TRBJ2-5; D is possibly TRBD2 (7 bases). V lost 0 bases and J lost 7, with 15 bases in between. The germline V gene has CDR1 MNHEY and CDR2 SMNVEV (reference sequence). The CDR3 length is 15 residues. CDR3 sequence: CASSLSLGGVRTQYF. CDR3 coding DNA: TGTGCCAGCAGTTTATCGTTAGGGGGGGTACGGACCCAGTACTTC.

This clone was observed once. CDR3 in DNA: TGCGCCAGCAGCTTAGGAAGAACTGACGGATATGGCTACACCTTC. As protein: CASSLGRTDGYGYTF. This chain connects TRBV5-1 to TRBJ1-2; D ambiguous. V gave up 2 bases and J gave up 5 bases, with 16 bases separating them. The CDR3 is 15 residues long. Germline V lookup: CDR1 SGHRS, CDR2 YFSETQ.

The V call is TRBV19, the J call TRBJ2-7; 9 positions agree with TRBD2. Germline-derived CDR1 and CDR2 are LNHDA and SQIVND (reference sequence). This CDR3 spans 15 amino acids. V lost 4 bases to trimming and J lost 1 base; unmatched junction nucleotides: 5. CDR3 DNA sequence: TGTGCCAGTAGTAGATTAGCGGGAGAGTCCTACGAGCAGTACTTC. Protein sequence: CASSRLAGESYEQYF.

Comments on this clone: One junction end disagrees with the germline gene, perhaps due to a read error. The chain recombines TRBV19 with TRBJ1-5; D call uncertain. From germline, CDR1 is LNHDA and CDR2 SQIVND (reference sequence). The CDR3 contains 12 residues. The CDR3 DNA reads TGTGCGAGTAACCTCGGGAGTCAGCCCCAGCATTTT. As protein: CASNLGSQPQHF.

This sequence joins TRBV28 and TRBJ1-4, with unresolved D. Germline V gene data show CDR1 as MDHEN and CDR2 as SYDVKM. The CDR3 spans 15 residues. V lost 5 bases, J lost 0 bases, and 10 bases lay in between. CDR3 DNA sequence: TGTGCCAGCAGTGCACTGGGCGCAACTAATGAAAAACTGTTTTTT. Protein: CASSALGATNEKLFF.

The DNA of the CDR3 is TGTGCCAGCAGTTCCATCCTTTACAATGAGCAGTTCTTC. It encodes CASSSILYNEQFF. V usage is TRBV27 and J usage is TRBJ2-1; D is unclear. The germline V gene encodes CDR1 MNHEY and CDR2 SMNVEV (reference sequence). This CDR3 spans 13 amino acids. V was cut by 4 bases and J by 4 bases, with 8 bases left in between.

This chain joins TRBV27 and TRBJ1-1; 12 positions agree with TRBD1. Trimming cost V 6 bases and J 4 bases; bases outside gene matches: 9. CDR3 size: 16 residues. The germline gives CDR1 MNHEY, CDR2 SMNVEV (reference sequence). CDR3 nucleotide sequence: TGTGCCAGCAGGCAACCGGGACAGGGGGCGATCACTGAAGCTTTCTTT. The encoded protein is CASRQPGQGAITEAFF.

This sequence joins TRBV18 and TRBJ1-4; possible D gene TRBD1, 5 bases. Germline CDR1 KGHSH, CDR2 LQKENI. Trimming took 6 bases from V and 7 from J, leaving 15 bases between them. CDR3 size: 14 residues. CDR3 amino acids: CASSRGTAGEKLFF. The CDR3, as DNA: TGTGCCAGCTCCCGAGGGACCGCGGGTGAAAAACTGTTTTTT.

This clone was detected only once. The chain uses TRBV30 and TRBJ2-5; D is undetermined. The CDR3 totals 13 residues. Per germline, CDR1 GTSNPN and CDR2 SVGIG (reference sequence). Deletions cut 0 bases from V and 2 bases from J, with 7 bases between. CDR3 in DNA: TGTGCCTGGAGTGTAGCCAGACAAGAGACCCAGTACTTC. It translates to CAWSVARQETQYF.

The chain has TRBV7-9 and TRBJ1-1; 7 bases agree with TRBD1. The CDR3 runs 14 residues. CDR1 SEHNR and CDR2 FQNEAQ come from the germline V gene (reference sequence). Trimming took 4 bases from V and 4 from J; bases not matched to a gene: 6. The CDR3 protein is CASSSDRRSTEAFF. For the CDR3, the DNA is TGTGCCAGCAGCTCGGACAGGAGGAGCACTGAAGCTTTCTTT.

This rearrangement joins TRBV9 to TRBJ2-1, with 7 bases lining up with TRBD1. Germline V gene data show CDR1 as SGDLS and CDR2 as YYNGEE. V shed 0 bases and J 2 bases; nucleotides not matched to a gene: 5. The CDR3 has 16 residues. In DNA, the CDR3 is TGTGCCAGCAGCGTAGCCGGGCAGGGGGCCTACAATGAGCAGTTCTTC. Protein product: CASSVAGQGAYNEQFF.

The chain joins TRBV5-6 to TRBJ1-2; 7 bases line up with TRBD1. The CDR3 contains 13 residues. The germline V gene encodes CDR1 SGHDT and CDR2 YYEEEE. J lost 3 bases, V lost 4 bases, and 3 bases had no gene match. DNA for the CDR3: TGTGCCAGCAGCCAGGGGGGCTACTATGGCTACACCTTC. As protein: CASSQGGYYGYTF.

The chain couples TRBV5-5 to TRBJ2-1, with 11 positions matching TRBD2. Germline assignment: CDR1 SGHKS and CDR2 YYEKEE (reference sequence). V was pared by 4 bases and J by 7 bases, with 7 bases of the junction left unmatched. The CDR3 loop spans 15 amino acids. This CDR3 is CASSPTSGRRNEQFF. CDR3 coding DNA: TGTGCCAGCAGCCCAACTAGCGGGAGACGGAATGAGCAGTTCTTC.

The genes are TRBV28 and TRBJ2-5; 8 bases are a match to TRBD1. Germline V gene lookup returns CDR1 MDHEN and CDR2 SYDVKM. Trimming removed 1 base from V and 4 bases from J; junction bases left unmatched: 11. This CDR3 has 17 amino acids. CDR3 region: CASSLFGTGQGPETQYF. In nucleotides, the CDR3 is TGTGCCAGCAGTTTATTCGGAACAGGACAGGGCCCAGAGACCCAGTACTTC. Full variable domain (rest looked up from reference TRBV28 and TRBJ2-5): DVKVTQSSRYLVKRTGEKVFLECVQDMDHENMFWYRQDPGLGLRLIYFSYDVKMKEKGDIPEGYSVSREKKERFSLILESASTNQTSMYLCASSLFGTGQGPETQYFGPGTRLLVL.